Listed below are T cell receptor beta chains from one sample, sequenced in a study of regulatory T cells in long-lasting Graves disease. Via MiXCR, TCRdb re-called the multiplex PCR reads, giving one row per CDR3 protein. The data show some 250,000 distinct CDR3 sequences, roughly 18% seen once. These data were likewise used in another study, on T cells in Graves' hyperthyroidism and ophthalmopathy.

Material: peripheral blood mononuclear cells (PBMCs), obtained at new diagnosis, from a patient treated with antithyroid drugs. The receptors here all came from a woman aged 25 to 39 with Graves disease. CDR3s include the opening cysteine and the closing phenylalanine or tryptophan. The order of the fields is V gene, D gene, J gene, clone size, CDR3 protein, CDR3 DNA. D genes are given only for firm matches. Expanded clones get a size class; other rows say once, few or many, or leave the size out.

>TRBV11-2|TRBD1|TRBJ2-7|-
CASSLGGGTGTYEQYF
TGTGCCAGCAGCTTAGGGGGAGGGACAGGGACCTACGAGCAGTACTTC
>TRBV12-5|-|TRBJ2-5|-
CASGLSETQYF
TGTGCTAGTGGTTTGTCAGAGACCCAGTACTTC
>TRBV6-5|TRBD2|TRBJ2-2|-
CASSYLLTSWGHTGELFF
TGTGCCAGCAGTTATTTGTTGACTAGCTGGGGTCACACCGGGGAGCTGTTTTTT
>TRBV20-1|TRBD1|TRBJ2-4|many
CSARQGMAKNIQYF
TGCAGTGCGCGACAGGGAATGGCCAAAAACATTCAGTACTTC
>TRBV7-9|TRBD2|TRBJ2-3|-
CASSQPGSGGRISTDTQYF
TGTGCCAGCAGCCAGCCGGGCAGCGGGGGGCGGATTAGCACAGATACGCAGTATTTT
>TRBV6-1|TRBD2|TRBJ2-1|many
CASSSLAGDREFF
TGTGCCAGCAGCTCGCTAGCGGGGGACCGGGAGTTCTTC
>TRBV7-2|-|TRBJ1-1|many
CASSQGGNTEAFF
TGTGCCAGCTCGCAGGGAGGGAACACTGAAGCTTTCTTT
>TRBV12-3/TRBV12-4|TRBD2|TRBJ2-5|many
CASSQTGSGETQYF
TGCGCCAGCAGCCAGACGGGTAGCGGGGAGACCCAGTACTTC
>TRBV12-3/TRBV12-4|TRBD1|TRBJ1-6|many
CASSSGTGENSPLHF
TGTGCCAGCAGTTCCGGGACAGGGGAGAATTCACCCCTCCACTTT
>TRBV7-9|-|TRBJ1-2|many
CASSHNRAWVYTF
TGTGCCAGCAGCCACAACAGGGCCTGGGTCTACACCTTC
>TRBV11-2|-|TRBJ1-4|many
CASSLDINEKLFF
TGTGCCAGCAGCCTTGACATTAATGAAAAACTGTTTTTT
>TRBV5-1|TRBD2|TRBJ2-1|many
CASSLTSGVDFYNEQFF
TGCGCCAGCAGCTTGACTAGCGGGGTTGACTTTTACAATGAGCAGTTCTTC
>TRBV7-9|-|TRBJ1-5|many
CASAQGSGNQPQHF
TGTGCCAGCGCACAGGGATCGGGGAATCAGCCCCAGCATTTT
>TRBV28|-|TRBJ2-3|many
CASNSGGSTDTQYF
TGTGCCAGCAACTCTGGGGGAAGCACAGATACGCAGTATTTT
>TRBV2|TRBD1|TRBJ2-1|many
CASSEEEWDRNCF
TGTGCCAGCAGTGAGGAGGAATGGGACAGAAATTGCTTC
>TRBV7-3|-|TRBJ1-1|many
CASSLTPGFTEAFF
TGTGCCAGCAGCTTAACACCGGGCTTCACTGAAGCTTTCTTT
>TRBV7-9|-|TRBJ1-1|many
CASRLMENTEAFF
TGTGCCAGCAGGTTAATGGAGAACACTGAAGCTTTCTTT
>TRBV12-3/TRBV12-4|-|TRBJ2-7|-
CASSRSLAGSGEQYF
TGTGCCAGCAGCCGCTCGCTAGCCGGATCAGGCGAGCAGTACTTC
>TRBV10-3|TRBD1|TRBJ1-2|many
CAISESGTASNYGYTF
TGTGCCATCAGTGAGTCGGGGACAGCTTCTAACTATGGCTACACCTTC
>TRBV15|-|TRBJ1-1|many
CATSRDWGGVNTEAFF
TGTGCCACCAGCAGAGACTGGGGGGGGGTGAACACTGAAGCTTTCTTT
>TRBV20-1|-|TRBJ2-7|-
CSARDGNRERAYEQYF
TGCAGTGCTAGAGACGGTAACAGGGAACGGGCCTACGAGCAGTACTTC
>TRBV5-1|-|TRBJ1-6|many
CASSLVGEPLHF
TGCGCCAGCAGCTTGGTTGGGGAACCCCTCCACTTT
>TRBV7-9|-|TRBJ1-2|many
CASSSPTDDRAFGYTF
TGTGCCAGCAGCTCCCCGACGGACGACCGCGCCTTTGGCTACACCTTC
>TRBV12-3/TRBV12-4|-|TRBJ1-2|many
CASSFGVNYGYTF
TGTGCCAGCAGTTTCGGCGTTAACTATGGCTACACCTTC
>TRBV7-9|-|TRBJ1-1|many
CASSSTGGANTEAFF
TGTGCCAGCAGCTCGACGGGGGGAGCGAACACTGAAGCTTTCTTT
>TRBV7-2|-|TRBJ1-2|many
CASSRATGGTNYGYTF
TGTGCCAGCAGCCGAGCGACGGGAGGTACTAACTATGGCTACACCTTC
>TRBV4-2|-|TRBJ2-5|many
CASSQDEGRRETQYF
TGTGCCAGCAGCCAAGACGAGGGGCGGAGGGAGACCCAGTACTTC
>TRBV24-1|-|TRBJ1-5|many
CATQEWENQPQHF
TGTGCCACACAGGAGTGGGAGAATCAGCCCCAGCATTTT
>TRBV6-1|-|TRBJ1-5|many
CASREHGYSNQPQHF
TGTGCCAGCAGAGAGCACGGATATAGCAATCAGCCCCAGCATTTT
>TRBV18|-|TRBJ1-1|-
CASSQLADLNTEAFF
TGTGCCAGCTCACAACTCGCTGACCTGAACACTGAAGCTTTCTTT
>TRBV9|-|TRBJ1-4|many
CASSVGGRSEKLFF
TGTGCCAGCAGCGTAGGGGGGCGCAGTGAAAAACTGTTTTTT
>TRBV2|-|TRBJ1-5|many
CASSVVDNQPQHF
TGTGCCAGCAGTGTGGTAGACAATCAGCCCCAGCATTTT
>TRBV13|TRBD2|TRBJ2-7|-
CASSDPSGVYEQYF
TGTGCCAGCAGCGACCCTAGCGGGGTCTACGAGCAGTACTTC
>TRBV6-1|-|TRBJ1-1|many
CASRNSVDGRQNTEAFF
TGTGCCAGCAGAAACTCCGTTGACGGCCGGCAGAACACTGAAGCTTTCTTT
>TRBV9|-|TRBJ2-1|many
CASSGFLGPGSYNEQFF
TGTGCCAGCAGCGGATTTCTCGGTCCGGGCTCCTACAATGAGCAGTTCTTC
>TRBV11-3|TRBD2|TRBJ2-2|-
CASSSVGGNEELFF
TGTGCCAGCAGCTCCGTGGGGGGGAATGAGGAGCTGTTTTTT
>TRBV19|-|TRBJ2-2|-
CASNPGAGELFF
TGTGCCAGTAATCCGGGCGCCGGGGAGCTGTTTTTT
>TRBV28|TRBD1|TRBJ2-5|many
CASSLNRGETQYF
TGTGCCAGCAGTCTAAACAGGGGAGAGACCCAGTACTTC
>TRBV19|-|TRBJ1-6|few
CASSMWNPNSPLHF
TGTGCCAGTAGTATGTGGAACCCCAATTCACCCCTCCACTTT
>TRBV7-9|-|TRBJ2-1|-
CASSFLANRDLHNEQFF
TGTGCCAGCAGCTTTCTCGCGAACAGGGATCTCCACAATGAGCAGTTCTTC
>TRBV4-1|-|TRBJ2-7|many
CASSQDRSGAYEQYF
TGCGCCAGCAGCCAAGACAGGTCCGGGGCCTACGAGCAGTACTTC
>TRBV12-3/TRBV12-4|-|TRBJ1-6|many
CASSLTVTNSPLHF
TGTGCCAGCAGTTTGACAGTTACTAATTCACCCCTCCACTTT
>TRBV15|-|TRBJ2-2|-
CATSRDKGTANTGELFF
TGTGCCACCAGCAGAGATAAGGGTACCGCGAACACCGGGGAGCTGTTTTTT
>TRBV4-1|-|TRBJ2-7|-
CASSPRLGSVSYEQYF
TGCGCCAGCAGCCCCCGCTTAGGGAGTGTATCCTACGAGCAGTACTTC
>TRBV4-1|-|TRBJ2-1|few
CASSQDVDRRMYNEQFF
TGCGCCAGCAGCCAAGATGTCGACAGGAGAATGTACAATGAGCAGTTCTTC